These 17 T cell receptor beta chains were sequenced from one sample in a study of cytomegalovirus exposure and HLA in healthy donors. Use of 60 Vbeta and 13 Jbeta primers characterized the PCR. Assay used: immunoSEQ multiplex PCR; TCRdb lists only in-frame clones, some missing. The data hold more than 100,000 clones, with 75% to 80% observed a single time. The sequenced sample consisted of PBMCs. All receptors come from a male donor in good health and CMV-seronegative.

The genes are TRBV4-3 and TRBJ2-3, with 7 bases fitting TRBD2. Unmatched junction bases numbered 5, after V lost 0 bases and J lost 2 bases. This CDR3 is 16 amino acids long. The germline CDR1 and CDR2 sequences are LGHNA and YSLEER. The CDR3 is CASSQESGANTDTQYF. The DNA of the CDR3 is TGCGCCAGCAGCCAAGAGAGCGGGGCCAACACAGATACGCAGTATTTT.

The J gene is TRBJ1-5, the V gene TRBV19; the D gene is possibly TRBD1 (5 bases). V dropped 3 bases and J dropped 2 bases, with 14 bases sitting between them. Germline CDR1 and CDR2: LNHDA and SQIVND (reference sequence). The CDR3 is made up of 16 amino acids. This CDR3 reads CASSIVAGNGNQPQHF. CDR3 DNA sequence: TGTGCCAGTAGTATCGTCGCAGGGAACGGCAATCAGCCCCAGCATTTT.

This chain connects TRBV5-1 to TRBJ2-3; 9 bases map to TRBD2. Germline CDR1 is SGHRS and CDR2 is YFSETQ. V lost 3 bases and J lost 1; bases outside the gene matches: 6. The CDR3 is 16 amino acids. Here the CDR3 reads CASSSVAGVGTDTQYF. The DNA of the CDR3 is TGCGCCAGCAGCTCCGTAGCGGGGGTGGGCACAGATACGCAGTATTTT.

This clone was picked up one time. The chain carries TRBV9 and TRBJ1-5; 10 bases fit TRBD1. CDR1 and CDR2 (germline): SGDLS, YYNGEE. The V segment lost 0 bases and the J segment 5 bases; nucleotides outside the gene matches: 2. The CDR3 spans 15 residues. The CDR3 DNA is TGTGCCAGCAGCGTAGGGGGGACAGGGGATCAGCCCCAGCATTTT. It translates to CASSVGGTGDQPQHF.

The gene calls are TRBV6-6 and TRBJ2-5, with 9 bases lining up with TRBD2. The germline V gene encodes CDR1 MNHNY and CDR2 SVGAGI (reference sequence). V was clipped by 8 bases and J by 9 bases; unmatched bases: 13. The CDR3 is made up of 14 amino acids. CDR3 sequence: CASVNVAGARAQYF. CDR3 bases: TGTGCCAGCGTAAACGTAGCGGGGGCCCGCGCCCAGTACTTC.

V usage is TRBV4-3 and J usage is TRBJ1-2, with 12 bases matching TRBD1. Germline V lookup: CDR1 LGHNA, CDR2 YSLEER. V was clipped by 0 bases and J by 7 bases; unmatched bases: 9. This CDR3 has 17 amino acids. The CDR3 reads CASSQDSGTGGRRGYTF. The CDR3 nucleotides are TGCGCCAGCAGCCAAGATAGCGGGACAGGGGGCCGTCGTGGCTACACCTTC.

The V call is TRBV4-2, the J call TRBJ1-1; 8 nucleotides align to TRBD1. V trimming: 4 bases; J trimming: 5 bases; junction bases outside the gene matches: 3. Germline values: CDR1 LGHNA, CDR2 YNFKEQ. CDR3 length equals 13 residues. CDR3 DNA: TGTGCCAGCAGCCCGGACAGGGAGACTGAAGCTTTCTTT. Translated: CASSPDRETEAFF.

The V call is TRBV19, the J call TRBJ2-5; TRBD1 matches at 8 bases. Trimming at V came to 6 bases and at J to 4 bases, leaving 10 bases not matched to a gene. The CDR3 length is 15 residues. Germline values: CDR1 LNHDA, CDR2 SQIVND (reference sequence). CDR3 sequence (DNA): TGTGCCAGTAGACCGGGACAGGCGGTCGGAGAGACCCAGTACTTC. Residues: CASRPGQAVGETQYF.

This clone was counted a single time. The chain couples TRBV7-9 to TRBJ2-3; 7 bases fit TRBD2. Germline CDR1 SEHNR, CDR2 FQNEAQ (reference sequence). Trimming removed 5 bases from V and 7 bases from J; junction bases left unmatched: 9. The CDR3 is made up of 14 amino acids. The CDR3 sequence is CASSLQLALNTQYF. The CDR3 DNA is TGTGCCAGCAGCCTACAACTAGCGCTAAATACGCAGTATTTT.

The chain uses TRBV18 and TRBJ1-1; maybe TRBD1 (6 bases). Germline values: CDR1 KGHSH, CDR2 LQKENI. CDR3 length: 15 residues. V was cut by 0 bases and J by 0 bases, with 8 bases left in between. This CDR3 reads CASSPPGAMNTEAFF. The CDR3 coding sequence is TGTGCCAGCTCACCACCGGGGGCTATGAACACTGAAGCTTTCTTT.

This clone was found once. The chain employs TRBV9 and TRBJ2-1, with a possible D match to TRBD2 (7 bases). Germline V lookup: CDR1 SGDLS, CDR2 YYNGEE. The CDR3 extends over 15 amino acids. Trimming shortened V by 5 bases and J by 6 bases, and 18 bases separated the two germline ends. CDR3 DNA: TGTGCCAGCAGTAGAAGGGGGGAGGGCATCAATGAGCAGTTCTTC. Its translation is CASSRRGEGINEQFF. Using reference TRBV9 and TRBJ2-1 for the parts outside the CDR3, the full variable domain is DSGVTQTPKHLITATGQRVTLRCSPRSGDLSVYWYQQSLDQGLQFLIQYYNGEERAKGNILERFSAQQFPDLHSELNLSSLELGDSALYFCASSRRGEGINEQFFGPGTRLTVL.

The chain joins TRBV5-4 to TRBJ1-1, with D maybe TRBD1 (5 bases). The CDR3 runs 15 residues. The germline CDR1 and CDR2 sequences are SGHNT and YYREEE (reference sequence). The V gene lost 5 bases and the J gene lost 0 bases, with 14 bases spanning the gap. CDR3 nucleotide sequence: TGTGCCAGCAGTCCCCCACAGGCTTTGAACACTGAAGCTTTCTTT. As protein: CASSPPQALNTEAFF.

The V call is TRBV19, the J call TRBJ1-4; 8 bases agree with TRBD1. Per germline, CDR1 LNHDA and CDR2 SQIVND (reference sequence). The CDR3 consists of 16 residues. V trimming: 6 bases; J trimming: 7 bases; junction bases outside the gene matches: 13. The CDR3 loop is CASSDLTGAYSEKLFF. DNA of the CDR3: TGTGCCAGTAGCGACTTGACAGGGGCGTATAGTGAAAAACTGTTTTTT.

The chain combines TRBV11-2 with TRBJ1-6, with 7 bases lining up with TRBD1. V was clipped by 5 bases and J by 6 bases; unmatched bases: 13. CDR3 length: 17 amino acids. Germline V CDR1 and CDR2: SGHAT, FQNNGV. CDR3 sequence: CASSIIPGQWGNSPLHF. DNA for the CDR3: TGTGCCAGCAGCATCATCCCGGGACAGTGGGGTAATTCACCCCTCCACTTT.

J is TRBJ1-1 and V is TRBV7-9; TRBD1 matches at 7 bases. CDR3 size: 13 residues. Germline V CDR1 and CDR2: SEHNR, FQNEAQ (reference sequence). Trimming at V came to 5 bases and at J to 7 bases, leaving 7 bases not matched to a gene. In DNA, the CDR3 is TGTGCCAGCAGCCAGACAGGGTTGGTTGAAGCTTTCTTT. Its protein is CASSQTGLVEAFF.

The chain is built from TRBV6-5 and TRBJ1-4, with D perhaps matching TRBD1 (5 bases). The V end lost 5 bases, the J end lost 0 bases, and 7 bases lay between the germline ends. The CDR3 contains 14 residues. CDR1 MNHEY and CDR2 SVGAGI come from the germline V gene. As DNA, the CDR3 is TGTGCCAGCAGTCGGACAACAACTAATGAAAAACTGTTTTTT. This codes for CASSRTTTNEKLFF.

The gene calls are TRBV7-2 and TRBJ2-1; 9 nucleotides line up with TRBD1. Germline values: CDR1 SGHTA, CDR2 FQGNSA. With 5 bases clipped from V and 4 bases from J, the junction kept 6 bases outside the gene matches. The length of the CDR3 is 15 residues. The CDR3 loop reads CASSLQGADYNEQFF. CDR3 nucleotides: TGTGCCAGCAGCCTACAGGGGGCGGATTACAATGAGCAGTTCTTC.